The rows below give T cell receptor beta chains drawn from one sample of a study of OX40 agonist ivuxolimab in advanced cancers. The repertoire was sequenced with immunoSEQ multiplex PCR; TCRdb's copy has only in-frame clones and lacks some. The sample includes 55,000 to 80,000 clones, about 81% of them seen just once. Sequenced material: CD4+ or CD8+ T cells sorted from blood, taken in a trial of the OX40 agonist ivuxolimab. Receptor source: an adult with an advanced solid tumor such as melanoma, head and neck, liver or kidney cancer. CDR3s include the opening cysteine and the closing phenylalanine or tryptophan. The D gene is left open where the match is weak. Clone size appears in some rows only: once, few, many, or a class for an expanded clone.

d_gene	v_gene	j_gene	abundance	CDR3nt	CDR3aa
TRBD1	TRBV7-9	TRBJ1-1	NA	TGTGCCAGCAGCCGCGGGACAGTTAGGAACACTGAAGCTTTCTTT	CASSRGTVRNTEAFF
TRBD1	TRBV7-3	TRBJ2-1	NA	TGTGCCAGCAGCTTACGGGACAGGGGAGGCGGTGAGCAGTTCTTC	CASSLRDRGGGEQFF
TRBD2	TRBV6-4	TRBJ2-3	NA	TGTGCCAGCAGTGACTCAAGTAGCGGGGCCACAGATACGCAGTATTTT	CASSDSSSGATDTQYF
NA	TRBV6-1	TRBJ1-5	NA	TGTGCCAGCATAGAGCGAGGCAATCAGCCCCAGCATTTT	CASIERGNQPQHF
NA	TRBV29-1	TRBJ2-7	few	TGCAGCGCTCTCCGGGTCGGCAGGGGTTTTTACGAGCAGTACTTC	CSALRVGRGFYEQYF
TRBD1	TRBV2	TRBJ1-4	NA	TGTGCCAGCAGAGAGGGGGCGCGATCCACTAATGAAAAACTGTTTTTT	CASREGARSTNEKLFF
NA	TRBV11-3	TRBJ2-1	NA	TGTGCCAGCAGCTTTATGGCGGGCAGAGAGTTCTTC	CASSFMAGREFF
NA	TRBV11-2	TRBJ2-6	many	TGTGCCAGCAGCTTCCCCATATTCTCTGGGGCCAACGTCCTGACTTTC	CASSFPIFSGANVLTF
TRBD2	TRBV29-1	TRBJ2-7	few	TGCAGCGTAAGCGGGAGCAACTACGAGCAGTACTTC	CSVSGSNYEQYF
TRBD1	TRBV4-3	TRBJ1-2	NA	TGCGCCAGCAGCCAAGCAAATCAGGGGGCCCATATCTTC	CASSQANQGAHIF
NA	TRBV7-9	TRBJ1-4	once	TGTGCCAGCAGTTTAACAGCAACTAATGAAAAACTGTTTTTT	CASSLTATNEKLFF
NA	TRBV10-3	TRBJ2-1	NA	TGTGCCATCAGTGAGAAGGGTCCCTCCTACAATGAGCAGTTCTTC	CAISEKGPSYNEQFF
NA	TRBV2	TRBJ1-1	NA	TGTGCCAGCAGTCGGGGGTCGAACACTGAAGCTTTCTTT	CASSRGSNTEAFF
TRBD1	TRBV2	TRBJ2-1	NA	TGTGCCAGCAGCCGTACAGGGGAATCCTACAATGAGCAGTTCTTC	CASSRTGESYNEQFF
TRBD1	TRBV5-6	TRBJ1-5	NA	TGTGCCAGCAGTTCCCGGGACAGGGATCATCAGCCCCAGCATTTT	CASSSRDRDHQPQHF
TRBD1	TRBV7-9	TRBJ1-2	once	TGTGCCAGCAGCTTATTTGGAGGGACAGGGCCCGGCTATGGCTACACCTTC	CASSLFGGTGPGYGYTF
NA	TRBV7-8	TRBJ1-3	few	TGTGCCAGCAGCTTAGTCAGCGGGGGAACTGGAAACACCATATATTTT	CASSLVSGGTGNTIYF
NA	TRBV2	TRBJ1-6	NA	TGTGCCAGCAGTGTCGGTACAGCCAATTCACCCCTCCACTTT	CASSVGTANSPLHF
NA	TRBV25-1	TRBJ2-7	NA	TGTGCCAGCAGGGGCCTCAACTACGAGCAGTACTTC	CASRGLNYEQYF
NA	TRBV2	TRBJ2-6	NA	TGTGCCAGCCCCAAGAGGGGGGAGGGGGCCGCTTACTCTGGGGCCAACGTCCTGACTTTC	CASPKRGEGAAYSGANVLTF
NA	TRBV9	TRBJ1-2	NA	TGTGCCAGCAGCCCCCTTAGGGCGCGCTACACCTTC	CASSPLRARYTF
TRBD2	TRBV9	TRBJ2-5	NA	TGTGCCAGCAGCGCCAAGGGAGCGGGGGGGCTAGAGACCCAGTACTTC	CASSAKGAGGLETQYF
NA	TRBV5-4	TRBJ2-5	NA	TGTGCCAGCAGCTCGCCCTTTGGGACGGGAGAAGAGACCCAGTACTTC	CASSSPFGTGEETQYF
TRBD2	TRBV30	TRBJ2-1	NA	TGTGCCTGGGCCCTTCAACTAGCGGGAGGGCCCGCACCCTACAATGAGCAGTTCTTC	CAWALQLAGGPAPYNEQFF
NA	TRBV15	TRBJ1-1	NA	TGTGCCACCAGCAGACTCTTGAACACTGAAGCTTTCTTT	CATSRLLNTEAFF
NA	TRBV4-3	TRBJ1-1	NA	TGCGCCAGCAGCCAAGGGGTATCGGGTGCTGAAGCTTTCTTT	CASSQGVSGAEAFF
NA	TRBV9	TRBJ2-4	once	TGTGCCAGCAGCGTAGCCCCCGGGGATAGCGACATTCAGTACTTC	CASSVAPGDSDIQYF
NA	TRBV7-9	TRBJ1-5	NA	TGTGCCAGCAGCTTAAATGCAGGGACACCCCAGCATTTT	CASSLNAGTPQHF
TRBD2	TRBV18	TRBJ2-7	NA	TGTGCCAGCTCACCTAATAGCGGGCCGACCTACGAGCAGTACTTC	CASSPNSGPTYEQYF
NA	TRBV5-6	TRBJ2-2	few	TGTGCCAGCAGCTTATACAGGATAAAGAACACCGGGGAGCTGTTTTTT	CASSLYRIKNTGELFF
NA	TRBV4-1	TRBJ2-7	NA	TGCGCCAGCAGCCACCCGGGAACGACAATGTACGAGCAGTACTTC	CASSHPGTTMYEQYF
TRBD2	TRBV16	TRBJ2-7	NA	TGTGCCAGCAGCCAGGGAGGGTACTACGAGCAGTACTTC	CASSQGGYYEQYF
NA	TRBV7-2	TRBJ1-3	NA	TGTGCCAGCAGCTTAGGCAGCAACTCTGGAAACACCATATATTTT	CASSLGSNSGNTIYF
TRBD1	TRBV15	TRBJ1-2	NA	TGTGCCACCAGCAGAAAGGGACAGGGCGGCTACACCTTC	CATSRKGQGGYTF
TRBD1	TRBV5-8	TRBJ1-5	NA	TGTGCCAGCAGCGTGGACAGGGGAGGGCATCAGCCCCAGCATTTT	CASSVDRGGHQPQHF
NA	TRBV4-3	TRBJ2-7	NA	TGCGCCAGCAGCCTGCGATTAGAGACCTACGAGCAGTACTTC	CASSLRLETYEQYF